A selection of T cell receptor beta chains follows, all from one sample in a study of T cells after somatic rescue of genetic block. Some clones are missing from TCRdb's copy, which holds only in-frame ones; the method was immunoSEQ multiplex PCR. The repertoire holds tens of thousands of clones, with approximately 90% as singletons. Source material: peripheral blood mononuclear cells (PBMCs). The receptors were gathered from a woman aged 18-29 years. The CDR3 runs from the conserved cysteine through the conserved F or W. The D gene is left open where the match is weak. Expanded clones are given a class, and other clones once, few, many or no size at all.

j_call | v_call | d_call | clone_size | cdr3_nt | cdr3_aa
TRBJ2-7 | TRBV7-9 | TRBD2 | . | TGTGCCAGCAGTTGGGGGAGGGACGAGCAGTACTTC | CASSWGRDEQYF
TRBJ1-1 | TRBV30 | . | . | TGTGCCTGGAGCCGATCTTTGAGGAACACTGAAGCTTTCTTT | CAWSRSLRNTEAFF
TRBJ2-2 | TRBV5-1 | . | . | TGCGCCAGCAGCTTGCCAGGGGCTAGCGGCACCGGGGAGCTGTTTTTT | CASSLPGASGTGELFF
TRBJ2-3 | TRBV28 | . | . | TGTGCCAGCACCGGCGGACTAAGCACAGATACGCAGTATTTT | CASTGGLSTDTQYF
TRBJ2-1 | TRBV28 | . | once | TGTGCCAGCAGCGGGGCCGGGGAGGATATAAGGGGACAGCAGTTCTTC | CASSGAGEDIRGQQFF
TRBJ1-2 | TRBV18 | . | . | TGTGCCAGCTCACCGACAGGCACTAACTATGGCTACACCTTC | CASSPTGTNYGYTF
TRBJ2-1 | TRBV11-2 | . | . | TGTGCCAGCAGCTTATTGCAGGTTGAGCAGTTCTTC | CASSLLQVEQFF
TRBJ2-7 | TRBV5-4 | . | few | TGTGCCAGCAGCTCCCCTGACACCGCCTACGAGCAGTACTTC | CASSSPDTAYEQYF
TRBJ2-1 | TRBV6-1 | TRBD2 | . | TGTGCCAGCAGTGTAACTAGCGGGAGAGATAGTGAGCAGTTCTTC | CASSVTSGRDSEQFF
TRBJ1-1 | TRBV6-5 | . | . | TGTGCCAGCGGGAGAGGGGAGAACACTGAAGCTTTCTTT | CASGRGENTEAFF
TRBJ2-2 | TRBV6-1 | . | . | TGTGCCAGCAGTGATTCCGACCCACCTCGGGAGCTGTTTTTT | CASSDSDPPRELFF
TRBJ1-1 | TRBV6-4 | . | . | TGTGCCAGCAGTGACGGGGAGAACACTGAAGCTTTCTTT | CASSDGENTEAFF
TRBJ2-7 | TRBV7-9 | TRBD1 | . | TGTGCCAGCAGCTTCCGGACAGGGGTGAGCTCCTACGAGCAGTACTTC | CASSFRTGVSSYEQYF
TRBJ1-2 | TRBV27 | . | . | TGTGCCAGCAGTCCCTGGACGTTAAACTATGGCTACACCTTC | CASSPWTLNYGYTF
TRBJ2-7 | TRBV6-1 | TRBD2 | . | TGTGCCAGCAGTGGGAGCGGGGGGAGCTCCTACGAGCAGTACTTC | CASSGSGGSSYEQYF
TRBJ2-1 | TRBV2 | . | . | TGTGCCAGCAGTGATTTCCAAGGCAATGAGCAGTTCTTC | CASSDFQGNEQFF
TRBJ2-3 | TRBV5-6 | . | . | TGTGCCAGCAGCCCACTTGGAGCAGATACGCAGTATTTT | CASSPLGADTQYF
TRBJ1-1 | TRBV5-7 | . | . | TGTGCCAGCAGCCACGAGGACACTGAAGCTTTCTTT | CASSHEDTEAFF
TRBJ2-1 | TRBV11-2 | TRBD2 | . | TGTGCCAGCAGCCGCCCGAAGCGGGATCATCATGAGCAGTTCTTC | CASSRPKRDHHEQFF
TRBJ2-7 | TRBV10-3 | . | . | TGTGCCATCAGACCTAGATCAGGGGCCTACGAGCAGTACTTC | CAIRPRSGAYEQYF
TRBJ1-1 | TRBV28 | TRBD1 | few | TGTGCCAGCCACAGGGGGCTATTGGGCACTGAAGCTTTCTTT | CASHRGLLGTEAFF
TRBJ1-4 | TRBV27 | . | few | TGTGCCAGCAGTCTTGGTGGCGGGGCAGCGGTTGAAAAACTGTTTTTT | CASSLGGGAAVEKLFF
TRBJ1-2 | TRBV7-9 | TRBD1 | . | TGTGCCAGCAGCCCCCACGGACAGGGAACACTTAACTATGGCTACACCTTC | CASSPHGQGTLNYGYTF
TRBJ2-1 | TRBV19 | . | . | TGTGCCAGTAGTAATTACAATGAGCAGTTCTTC | CASSNYNEQFF
TRBJ2-3 | TRBV4-2 | . | . | TGTGCCAGCAGCCAAGAGGCATCACACGATACGCAGTATTTT | CASSQEASHDTQYF
TRBJ1-2 | TRBV28 | . | . | TGTGCCAGCAGTTTCGGGGATAACTATGGCTACACCTTC | CASSFGDNYGYTF
TRBJ2-1 | TRBV10-3 | TRBD1 | . | TGTGCCAGGAGTACCTGGGACAGGGTGGAGGTGTACAATGAGCAGTTCTTC | CARSTWDRVEVYNEQFF
TRBJ1-2 | TRBV7-8 | . | . | TGTGCCAGCAGCTTGCCGGCCTTAAACTATGGCTACACCTTC | CASSLPALNYGYTF
TRBJ1-2 | TRBV20-1 | . | . | TGCAGTGCTCCCGGAGGGGGCTACACCTTC | CSAPGGGYTF